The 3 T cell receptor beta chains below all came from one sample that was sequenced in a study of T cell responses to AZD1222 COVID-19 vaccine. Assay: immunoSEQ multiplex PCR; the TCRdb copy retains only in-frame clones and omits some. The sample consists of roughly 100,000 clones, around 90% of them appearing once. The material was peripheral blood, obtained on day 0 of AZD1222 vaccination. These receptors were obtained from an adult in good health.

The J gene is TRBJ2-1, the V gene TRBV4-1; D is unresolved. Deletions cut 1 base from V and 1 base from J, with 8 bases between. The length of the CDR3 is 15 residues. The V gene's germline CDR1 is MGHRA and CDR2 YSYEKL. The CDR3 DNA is TGCGCCAGCAGCCAAGTCGACCTATCCTACAATGAGCAGTTCTTC. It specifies CASSQVDLSYNEQFF.

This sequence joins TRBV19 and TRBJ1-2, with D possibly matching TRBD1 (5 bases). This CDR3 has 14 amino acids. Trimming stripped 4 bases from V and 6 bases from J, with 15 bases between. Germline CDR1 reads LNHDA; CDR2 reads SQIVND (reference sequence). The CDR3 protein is CASSTPLKGNGYTF. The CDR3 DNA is TGTGCCAGTAGTACCCCTCTTAAGGGGAATGGCTACACCTTC.

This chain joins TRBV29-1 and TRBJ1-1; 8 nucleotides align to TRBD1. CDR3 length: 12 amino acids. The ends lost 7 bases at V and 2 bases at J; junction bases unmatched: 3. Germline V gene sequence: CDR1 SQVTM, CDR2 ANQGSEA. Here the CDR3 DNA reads TGCAGCGCAGGGACAGGAAACACTGAAGCTTTCTTT. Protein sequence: CSAGTGNTEAFF. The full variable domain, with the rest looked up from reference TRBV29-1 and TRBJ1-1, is SAVISQKPSRDICQRGTSLTIQCQVDSQVTMMFWYRQQPGQSLTLIATANQGSEATYESGFVIDKFPISRPNLTFSTLTVSNMSPEDSSIYLCSAGTGNTEAFFGQGTRLTVV.